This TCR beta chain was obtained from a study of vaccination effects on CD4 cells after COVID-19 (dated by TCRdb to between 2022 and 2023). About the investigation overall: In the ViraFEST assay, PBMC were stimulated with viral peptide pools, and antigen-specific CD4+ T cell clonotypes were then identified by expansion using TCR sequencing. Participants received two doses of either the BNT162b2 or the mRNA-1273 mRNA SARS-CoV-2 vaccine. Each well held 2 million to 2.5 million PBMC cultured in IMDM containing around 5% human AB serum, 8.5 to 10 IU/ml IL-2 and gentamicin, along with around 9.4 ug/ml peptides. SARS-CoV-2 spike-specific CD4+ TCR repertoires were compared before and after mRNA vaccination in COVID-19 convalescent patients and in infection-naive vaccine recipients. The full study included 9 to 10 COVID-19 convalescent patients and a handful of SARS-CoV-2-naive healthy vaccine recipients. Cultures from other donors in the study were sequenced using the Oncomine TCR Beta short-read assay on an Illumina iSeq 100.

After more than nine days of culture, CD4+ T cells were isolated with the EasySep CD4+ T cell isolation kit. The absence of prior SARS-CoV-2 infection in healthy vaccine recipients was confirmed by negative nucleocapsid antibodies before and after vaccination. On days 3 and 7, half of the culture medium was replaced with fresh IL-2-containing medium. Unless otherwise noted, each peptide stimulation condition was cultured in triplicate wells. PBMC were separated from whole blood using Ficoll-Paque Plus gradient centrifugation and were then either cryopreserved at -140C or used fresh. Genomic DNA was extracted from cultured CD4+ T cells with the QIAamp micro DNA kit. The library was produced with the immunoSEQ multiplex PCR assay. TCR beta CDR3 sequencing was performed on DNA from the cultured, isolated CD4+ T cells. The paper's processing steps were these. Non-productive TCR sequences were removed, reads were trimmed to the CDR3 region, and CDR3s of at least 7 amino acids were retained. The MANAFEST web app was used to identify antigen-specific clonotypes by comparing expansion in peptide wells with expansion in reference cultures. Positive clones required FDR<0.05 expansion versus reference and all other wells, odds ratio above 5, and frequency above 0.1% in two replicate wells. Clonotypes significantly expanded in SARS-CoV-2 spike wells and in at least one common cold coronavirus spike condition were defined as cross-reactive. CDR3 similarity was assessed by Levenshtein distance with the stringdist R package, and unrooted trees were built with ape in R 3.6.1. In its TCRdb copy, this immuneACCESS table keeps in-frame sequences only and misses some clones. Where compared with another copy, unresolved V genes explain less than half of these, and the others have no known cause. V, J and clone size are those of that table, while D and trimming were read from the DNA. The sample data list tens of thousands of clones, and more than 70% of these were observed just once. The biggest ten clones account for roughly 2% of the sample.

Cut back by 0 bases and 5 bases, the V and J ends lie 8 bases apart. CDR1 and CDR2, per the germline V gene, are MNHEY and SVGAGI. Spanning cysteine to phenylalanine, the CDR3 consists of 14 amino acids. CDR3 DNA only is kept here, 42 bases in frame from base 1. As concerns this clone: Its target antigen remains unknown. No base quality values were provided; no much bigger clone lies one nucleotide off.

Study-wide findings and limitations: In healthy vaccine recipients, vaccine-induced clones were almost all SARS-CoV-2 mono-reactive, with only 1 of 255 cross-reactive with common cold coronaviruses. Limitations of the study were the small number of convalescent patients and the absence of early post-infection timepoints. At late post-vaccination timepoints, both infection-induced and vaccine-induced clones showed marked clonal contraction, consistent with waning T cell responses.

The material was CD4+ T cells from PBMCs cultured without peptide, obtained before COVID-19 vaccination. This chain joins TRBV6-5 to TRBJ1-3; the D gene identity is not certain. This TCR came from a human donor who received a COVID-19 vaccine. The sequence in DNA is TGTGCCAGCAGTTACTCGAATGGGAGAAACACCATATATTTT. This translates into CASSYSNGRNTIYF.